This passage covers 5 T cell receptor beta chains from one sample sequenced in a study of cytomegalovirus exposure and HLA in healthy donors. PCR involved 60 Vbeta and 13 Jbeta primers. The repertoire was sequenced with immunoSEQ multiplex PCR; TCRdb's copy has only in-frame clones and lacks some. Of over 65,000 clones in the sample, about 68% are singletons; the top ten hold approximately 7%. The sample consisted of PBMCs. The origin of the receptors is a woman aged 45-60 years in good health and CMV-seropositive.

This chain links TRBV4-1 with TRBJ1-2; 12 positions match TRBD1. Germline CDR1 is MGHRA and CDR2 is YSYEKL. This CDR3 has 17 residues. Unmatched junction bases numbered 7, after V lost 0 bases and J lost 5 bases. The CDR3 sequence is CASSQDPGTGGGYGYTF. The CDR3 DNA follows: TGCGCCAGCAGCCAAGATCCCGGGACAGGGGGCGGTTATGGCTACACCTTC.

Details on this clone: At one end the junction does not follow the germline gene, possibly because of a read error. The J gene is TRBJ2-1, the V gene TRBV7-9; D gene ambiguous. Germline V gene data show CDR1 as SEHNR and CDR2 as FQNEAQ (reference sequence). This CDR3 comprises 9 residues. CDR3 nucleotides: TGTGCCAGCAGCCCCCCCGTCCTCTTC. Protein: CASSPPVLF.

This clone was seen more than once but under ten times. The gene calls are TRBV4-2 and TRBJ2-5, with 7 bases aligning to TRBD2. The junction had 10 bases not matched to a gene; V was cut back by 4 bases and J by 5 bases. CDR3 length: 15 amino acids. Germline lookup yields CDR1 LGHNA and CDR2 YNFKEQ. The CDR3 loop is CASSRAAGEGETQYF. CDR3 coding DNA: TGTGCCAGCAGCCGAGCCGCGGGGGAGGGTGAGACCCAGTACTTC.

The rearrangement uses TRBV27 and TRBJ2-1; 11 nucleotides align to TRBD1. Unmatched junction bases numbered 10, after V lost 6 bases and J lost 0 bases. This CDR3 spans 18 amino acids. Germline-derived CDR1 and CDR2 are MNHEY and SMNVEV (reference sequence). CDR3 loop: CASRRFGTGGSSYNEQFF. CDR3 in DNA: TGTGCCAGCAGGCGTTTCGGGACAGGGGGAAGCTCCTACAATGAGCAGTTCTTC.

J is TRBJ2-2 and V is TRBV6-1, with 7 bases lining up with TRBD2. V lost 6 bases and J lost 7; bases outside the gene matches: 8. The germline CDR1 and CDR2 sequences are MNHNS and SASEGT. The CDR3 is 14 residues long. For the CDR3, the DNA is TGTGCCAGCAGGGGGGGGTTGGTAGGCGGGGAGCTGTTTTTT. As protein: CASRGGLVGGELFF.